This is a list of T cell receptor beta chains from one sample in a study of tumor-infiltrating lymphocytes in localized non-small cell lung cancer. Assay used: immunoSEQ multiplex PCR; TCRdb lists only in-frame clones, some missing. The sample contains tens of thousands of clones, just under 70% of which appear only once. Sequencing used lung tumor tissue. The receptors derive from a human donor with non-small cell lung cancer. Each CDR3 is given with its conserved first and last residue. A D gene is named only where the DNA matches it firmly. A clone size is listed for some rows: how often the clone was seen (once, few, many), or a class if it is expanded.

D gene | J gene | clone size | V gene | CDR3 DNA | CDR3 protein
. | TRBJ2-3 | . | TRBV5-6 | TGTGCCAGCAGCTTTTCACGCACCAGAACAGATACGCAGTATTTT | CASSFSRTRTDTQYF
TRBD2 | TRBJ2-7 | few | TRBV28 | TGTGCCAGCAGTTCAAGCGGGAGCTACGAGCAGTACTTC | CASSSSGSYEQYF
TRBD1 | TRBJ1-5 | . | TRBV28 | TGTGCCAGCTCGACAGGGAAGGTCTTGGATCAGCCCCAGCATTTT | CASSTGKVLDQPQHF
TRBD1 | TRBJ1-1 | few | TRBV28 | TGTGCCAGCAGTCCGGGGGACAGGACAAACACTGAAGCTTTCTTT | CASSPGDRTNTEAFF
. | TRBJ1-1 | . | TRBV2 | TGTGCCAGCAGGCAGTGGACGCTCAACACTGAAGCTTTCTTT | CASRQWTLNTEAFF
. | TRBJ1-5 | . | TRBV19 | TGTGCCAGTAGTATATATCCGTCGGGTAATCAGCCCCAGCATTTT | CASSIYPSGNQPQHF
. | TRBJ2-7 | . | TRBV6-5 | TGTGCCATCAGTGAGTCTGGTCAGATCTACGAGCAGTACTTC | CAISESGQIYEQYF
. | TRBJ1-1 | . | TRBV28 | TGTGCCAGCAGTAGGACAGCCCCGAACACTGAAGCTTTCTTT | CASSRTAPNTEAFF
. | TRBJ2-7 | once | TRBV10-3 | TGTGCCATCAGGCTAGACCTAGCCTACGAGCAGTACTTC | CAIRLDLAYEQYF
TRBD1 | TRBJ1-2 | . | TRBV28 | TGTGCCAGCAGCCCGAGGGGGCGCGATGGCTACACCTTC | CASSPRGRDGYTF
TRBD2 | TRBJ2-1 | few | TRBV9 | TGTGCCAGCAGCGTAAGCCCGCTAGCGGGGGGGAGCTCCTACAATGAGCAGTTCTTC | CASSVSPLAGGSSYNEQFF
TRBD1 | TRBJ2-2 | few | TRBV5-6 | TGTGCCAGCAGCTTCTCGGGACAGGTCCATTTGGGGGAGCTGTTTTTT | CASSFSGQVHLGELFF
. | TRBJ2-1 | . | TRBV9 | TGTGCCAGCAGCGTAGGATCCGGGGCGTGGAGGGACCTTCGCAATGAGCAGTTCTTC | CASSVGSGAWRDLRNEQFF
. | TRBJ2-7 | few | TRBV15 | TGTGCCACCAGCCGGGACGGGGGCTCCTACGAGCAGTACTTC | CATSRDGGSYEQYF
. | TRBJ1-1 | . | TRBV7-9 | TGTGCCAGCAGCTTGGGAGGAGGGGGGAACACTGAAGCTTTCTTT | CASSLGGGGNTEAFF
TRBD2 | TRBJ2-5 | . | TRBV11-2 | TGTGCCAGCCTCCCCTCAGCGGGAGTGAGAAAAGAGACCCAGTACTTC | CASLPSAGVRKETQYF
. | TRBJ2-1 | . | TRBV15 | TGTGCCACCAGCAGAGATCCGGGGCCCAATGAGCAGTTCTTC | CATSRDPGPNEQFF
. | TRBJ2-3 | . | TRBV6-6 | TGTGCCAGCAGTTCTCCGACACGGAACACAGATACGCAGTATTTT | CASSSPTRNTDTQYF
TRBD2 | TRBJ2-1 | few | TRBV5-1 | TGCGCCGGACGACGGACTAGCGCACACAATGAGCAGTTCTTC | CAGRRTSAHNEQFF
TRBD1 | TRBJ2-7 | . | TRBV11-3 | TGTGCCAGCAGCCTGGGACAGGGTGACGAGCAGTACTTC | CASSLGQGDEQYF
. | TRBJ2-3 | . | TRBV5-1 | TGCGCCAGCAGCTTGGAGGTCGGCACAGATACGCAGTATTTT | CASSLEVGTDTQYF
. | TRBJ2-5 | medium-sized | TRBV5-5 | TGTGCCAGCAGCCTTAACGCGGGAGAGACCCAGTACTTC | CASSLNAGETQYF
TRBD2 | TRBJ2-2 | . | TRBV18 | TGTGCCAGCTCACCACCAGCGGGAGGAACCGGGGAGCTGTTTTTT | CASSPPAGGTGELFF
TRBD1 | TRBJ1-3 | . | TRBV7-2 | TGTGCCAGCAGCCGGACAGGGACTGGAAACACCATATATTTT | CASSRTGTGNTIYF
. | TRBJ2-1 | few | TRBV6-5 | TGTGCCAGCAGCTTACTCGGTAACTCCTACAATGAGCAGTTCTTC | CASSLLGNSYNEQFF
TRBD1 | TRBJ2-2 | once | TRBV27 | TGTGCCAGCAGGAGGGGGACAGTCAACACCGGGGAGCTGTTTTTT | CASRRGTVNTGELFF
. | TRBJ2-7 | . | TRBV6-1 | TGTGCCAGCAGTTCTCCGGACAGATTCTACGAGCAGTACTTC | CASSSPDRFYEQYF
TRBD2 | TRBJ2-5 | . | TRBV18 | TGTGCCAGCTCACCACGAGCGGCGGGAGGGGAGACCCAGTACTTC | CASSPRAAGGETQYF
TRBD2 | TRBJ2-7 | . | TRBV29-1 | TGCAGCGTTCGGTCGGCGGGAGGGCCTTACGAGCAGTACTTC | CSVRSAGGPYEQYF
TRBD1 | TRBJ1-2 | once | TRBV18 | TGTGCCAGCTCACCAAATCAGGGGGACTATGGCTACACCTTC | CASSPNQGDYGYTF
TRBD1 | TRBJ2-7 | . | TRBV6-1 | TGTGCCAGCAGCGTCCGGGACAGCACCTACGAGCAGTACTTC | CASSVRDSTYEQYF
TRBD2 | TRBJ2-7 | . | TRBV28 | TGTGCCAGCAGACGCGCTAGCGGGAGATCGAACTACGAGCAGTACTTC | CASRRASGRSNYEQYF
TRBD2 | TRBJ2-1 | few | TRBV6-4 | TGTGCCAGCAGTGACGAAGGGGCTAGCGGGTTCAATGAGCAGTTCTTC | CASSDEGASGFNEQFF
TRBD1 | TRBJ2-1 | . | TRBV7-8 | TGTGCCAGCAGCTCGCCGGGACAGGTATTGTGGAATGAGCAGTTCTTC | CASSSPGQVLWNEQFF
. | TRBJ2-2 | . | TRBV28 | TGTGCCAGCAGTTTGCGATTGGGGGCGAACACCGGGGAGCTGTTTTTT | CASSLRLGANTGELFF
. | TRBJ1-5 | . | TRBV6-1 | TGTGCCAGCAGTGAACAACCGATTAGCAATCAGCCCCAGCATTTT | CASSEQPISNQPQHF
. | TRBJ1-3 | . | TRBV6-5 | TGTGCCAGCAGTTACGACGGGGCGCCTGGAAACACCATATATTTT | CASSYDGAPGNTIYF
. | TRBJ1-2 | few | TRBV28 | TGTGCCAGCAGTTTATCTCAGGGCGGCTACACCTTC | CASSLSQGGYTF
. | TRBJ2-3 | . | TRBV28 | TGTGCCAGCAGGGAGTTGGGGGGGCCCACAGATACGCAGTATTTT | CASRELGGPTDTQYF
. | TRBJ2-2 | . | TRBV5-1 | TGCGCCAGCAGCCCGGGGACGGGCCGCACCGGGGAGCTGTTTTTT | CASSPGTGRTGELFF
. | TRBJ2-3 | few | TRBV2 | TGTGCCAGCAGTGAACGCGAGATCCCAGATACGCAGTATTTT | CASSEREIPDTQYF
. | TRBJ2-5 | . | TRBV7-3 | TGTGCCAGCAGCTTAACGACGGCAGACGGAGAGACCCAGTACTTC | CASSLTTADGETQYF
TRBD1 | TRBJ2-6 | . | TRBV7-8 | TGTGCCAGCAGCTCTCGGACAGGGGGGACTGGGGCCAACGTCCTGACTTTC | CASSSRTGGTGANVLTF
TRBD2 | TRBJ2-2 | . | TRBV29-1 | TGCAGCGTTGATAGCGGGAGGGCCCCCGGGGAGCTGTTTTTT | CSVDSGRAPGELFF
TRBD1 | TRBJ2-7 | . | TRBV11-2 | TGTGCCAGCAGCAAGGACAGGGGGCGCATCGAGCAGTACTTC | CASSKDRGRIEQYF
. | TRBJ1-3 | few | TRBV12-1 | TGTGCCAGCAGCTCGGGAAACCCGACTGGAAACACCATATATTTT | CASSSGNPTGNTIYF
. | TRBJ2-1 | . | TRBV6-1 | TGTGCCAGCATTGGTGGCGGGGTGTCCTACAATGAGCAGTTCTTC | CASIGGGVSYNEQFF
. | TRBJ2-5 | . | TRBV5-5 | TGTGCCAGCAGCTTGGCGGGGGGCCATGAGACCCAGTACTTC | CASSLAGGHETQYF
. | TRBJ2-7 | . | TRBV9 | TGTGCCAGCAGCGTAGATGGGAACTACGAGCAGTACTTC | CASSVDGNYEQYF
TRBD2 | TRBJ2-1 | . | TRBV5-1 | TGCGCCAGCATAGCGGGCAATGAGCAGTTCTTC | CASIAGNEQFF
. | TRBJ2-7 | . | TRBV23-1 | TGCGCCAGCAGTCAATCGAAGAACAGGAAGGGGCAGCAGTACTTC | CASSQSKNRKGQQYF
. | TRBJ2-5 | . | TRBV19 | TGTGCCAGTAGTACCCTACGTGGGGGAATGGAGACCCAGTACTTC | CASSTLRGGMETQYF
TRBD1 | TRBJ1-5 | . | TRBV27 | TGTGCCAGCAGTAAGGGACAGGTGTACAATCAGCCCCAGCATTTT | CASSKGQVYNQPQHF
. | TRBJ2-3 | . | TRBV7-6 | TGTGCCAGCAGCTCCTTAGGGAAGGATACGCAGTATTTT | CASSSLGKDTQYF